One sample yielded the 15 T cell receptor beta chains listed below, sequenced in a study of T cells in Graves' hyperthyroidism and ophthalmopathy. TCR beta CDR3 regions were amplified from RNA transcripts. TCR CDR3 underwent first-round RT-PCR with the HTBI primer set. Each CDR3 protein gets one entry after TCRdb re-called the multiplex PCR reads with MiXCR. This sample yields about 600,000 distinct CDR3 sequences, of which roughly 15% are seen a single time; around an eighth belongs to the top ten. Source material: blood. Receptor source: a woman between 45 and 60 years old with Graves' ophthalmopathy.

V usage is TRBV29-1 and J usage is TRBJ2-1; D remains unclear. V lost 3 bases and J 1 base, leaving 10 bases between the germline ends. The CDR3 sequence is 14 residues long. Germline CDR1 SQVTM, CDR2 ANQGSEA. The CDR3 reads CSVEGRLSYNEQFF. The CDR3 nucleotides are TGCAGCGTTGAGGGCAGGCTTTCCTACAATGAGCAGTTCTTC.

This clonotype was picked up a small number of times. A read error is possible here, since a much larger clone lies one base away. The chain carries TRBV12-3 or TRBV12-4 and TRBJ2-1; TRBD2 might be the D (6 bases). The CDR3 is made up of 14 amino acids. The CDR3: CANSPSHGLAEQFF. The DNA for the CDR3 is TGTGCCAACAGTCCCTCCCATGGGCTAGCGGAGCAGTTCTTC.

In this sample, this clonotype turned up many times. The CDR3 DNA sequence: TGTGCCAGCAGACCGCCGGGACACAATACTTATAACACTGAAGCTTTCTTT. This gives the protein CASRPPGHNTYNTEAFF. This chain links TRBV11-1 with TRBJ1-1; D might be TRBD1 (6 bases). CDR1 SGHAT and CDR2 FQDESV come from the germline V gene (reference sequence). The CDR3 runs 17 residues. The ends were cut back, 6 bases at V and 2 bases at J, with 22 bases in the middle.

This clonotype was seen many times. V gene TRBV20-1 combines with J gene TRBJ2-3; 7 nucleotides agree with TRBD2. Germline lookup yields CDR1 DFQATT and CDR2 SNEGSKA (reference sequence). Losses at the gene ends were 3 bases for V and 2 bases for J; bases not matched to a gene: 5. The CDR3 covers 14 residues. The CDR3 reads CSARWLAVTDTQYF. The CDR3 coding sequence is TGCAGTGCTAGGTGGCTAGCGGTCACAGATACGCAGTATTTT.

Ten or more counts support this clonotype. The chain recombines TRBV28 with TRBJ1-5, with TRBD1 matching 8 bases. Germline CDR1 is MDHEN and CDR2 is SYDVKM. Trimming took 2 bases from V and 2 from J; bases not matched to a gene: 2. This CDR3 spans 15 amino acids. CDR3 loop: CASSLQGAGNQPQHF. CDR3 DNA: TGTGCCAGCAGTTTACAGGGGGCCGGCAATCAGCCCCAGCATTTT.

The chain is built from TRBV27 and TRBJ2-3; 14 nucleotides agree with TRBD2. CDR3 length equals 16 residues. J was trimmed by 6 bases and V by 5 bases; bases with no gene match: 7. Germline CDR1 and CDR2: MNHEY and SMNVEV (reference sequence). The CDR3 coding sequence is TGTGCCAGCAGTGAGGGACTAGCGGGAGCTTTTGATACGCAGTATTTT. Translating gives CASSEGLAGAFDTQYF.

This clonotype was detected only a few times. The chain is built from TRBV6-2 or TRBV6-3 and TRBJ2-7; 9 bases agree with TRBD2. The trim removed 8 bases at V and 4 bases at J, leaving 6 bases unmatched. Germline V CDR1 and CDR2: MNHEY, SVGEGT. The CDR3 spans 13 residues. The CDR3 here is CASQRGAFYEQYF. The CDR3 DNA reads as TGTGCCAGCCAGCGGGGGGCGTTTTACGAGCAGTACTTC.

This clonotype was recorded many times. The chain is built from TRBV7-9 and TRBJ1-1; D is ambiguous. Germline values: CDR1 SEHNR, CDR2 FQNEAQ (reference sequence). Trimming left V 8 bases short and J 3 bases short, with 10 bases between. The CDR3 totals 12 residues. Here the CDR3 reads CASGRVDTEAFF. Here the CDR3 DNA reads TGTGCCAGCGGGAGGGTGGACACTGAAGCTTTCTTT.

This rearrangement joins TRBV6-1 to TRBJ2-1; the D is unclear. Germline-derived CDR1 and CDR2 are MNHNS and SASEGT. The CDR3 totals 12 residues. V gave up 3 bases and J gave up 7 bases, with 7 bases separating them. This CDR3 reads CASSDVTNEQFF. The CDR3 coding sequence is TGTGCCAGCAGTGATGTAACGAATGAGCAGTTCTTC.

This clonotype was seen many times. This chain links TRBV5-5 with TRBJ2-5; 13 bases align to TRBD2. CDR1 is SGHKS, CDR2 YYEKEE, per germline (reference sequence). There are 17 residues in the CDR3. After removal of 1 base from V and 1 base from J, the junction contained 4 bases not matched to a gene. In nucleotides, the CDR3 is TGTGCCAGCAGCTTGACTAGCGGGGGGGCAGTCCAAGAGACCCAGTACTTC. It yields the protein CASSLTSGGAVQETQYF.

This chain joins TRBV25-1 and TRBJ2-7, with D possibly TRBD2 on 6 matching bases. Per the germline V gene, CDR1 is MGHDK and CDR2 is SYGVNS. This CDR3 contains 15 residues. V lost 6 bases to trimming and J lost 3 bases, with 18 bases between them. For the CDR3, the DNA is TGTGCCAGCAGCGTGTGGAGGGTATCTGGCTACGAGCAGTACTTC. Protein: CASSVWRVSGYEQYF.

In its sample, this clonotype was seen many times. The chain links TRBV6-2 or TRBV6-3 to TRBJ2-3; 8 bases are a match to TRBD2. The CDR3 length is 15 residues. Germline CDR1 MNHEY, CDR2 SVGEGT. V was clipped by 6 bases and J by 2 bases; unmatched bases: 7. The CDR3 here is CASSQTSAFTDTQYF. CDR3 coding DNA: TGTGCCAGCAGCCAGACTAGCGCCTTCACAGATACGCAGTATTTT.

This clonotype was seen only a few times. The chain combines TRBV9 with TRBJ2-1; 8 bases match TRBD2. The CDR3 is 15 residues long. J lost 7 bases, V lost 3 bases, and 9 bases had no gene match. CDR1 and CDR2 from the germline V gene are SGDLS and YYNGEE. As DNA, the CDR3 is TGTGCCAGCAGCGGGGGGGTAGCGGGGATAAATGAGCAGTTCTTC. Its translation is CASSGGVAGINEQFF. The whole variable domain, remainder taken from reference TRBV9 and TRBJ2-1, is DSGVTQTPKHLITATGQRVTLRCSPRSGDLSVYWYQQSLDQGLQFLIQYYNGEERAKGNILERFSAQQFPDLHSELNLSSLELGDSALYFCASSGGVAGINEQFFGPGTRLTVL.

This clonotype was detected ten times or more. The chain combines TRBV6-1 with TRBJ2-1; D remains ambiguous. V lost 7 bases to trimming and J lost 9 bases, with 13 bases between them. This CDR3 spans 12 amino acids. Germline assignment: CDR1 MNHNS and CDR2 SASEGT. CDR3 nucleotide sequence: TGTGCCAGCAATTTCCCCTTGACTGAGCAGTTCTTC. It codes for CASNFPLTEQFF.

This clonotype was counted many times. The chain links TRBV11-2 to TRBJ2-3, with D tentatively TRBD2 (5 bases). CDR3 length equals 17 residues. V lost 1 base and J lost 4, with 18 bases in between. The germline V gene has CDR1 SGHAT and CDR2 FQNNGV. The CDR3, as DNA: TGTGCCAGCAGCTTAGCAGGTGGAGGAAAACTGGCAGATACGCAGTATTTT. Protein product: CASSLAGGGKLADTQYF.